These 6 T cell receptor beta chains originate from one sample sequenced in a study of blood T cell repertoires in COVID-19. TCRdb keeps only in-frame clones here, not all; method: immunoSEQ multiplex PCR. The table shows about 68,000 clones, with 80% to 95% occurring only once. Sequenced: peripheral blood. Every receptor here comes from a human donor in a cohort sampled during active COVID-19.

The CDR3 DNA is TGTGCCAGCAGCCCCCTGGGGTCTAGCGGGGTCTTCATCTCCTACAATGAGCAGTTCTTC. Its translation: CASSPLGSSGVFISYNEQFF. V and J are TRBV14 and TRBJ2-1; 9 positions agree with TRBD2. This CDR3 has 20 amino acids. Germline CDR1 and CDR2: SGHDN and FVKESK. The V segment lost 4 bases and the J segment 0 bases; nucleotides outside the gene matches: 16. The full variable domain, in which reference TRBV14 and TRBJ2-1 provide the parts outside the CDR3, is EAGVTQFPSHSVIEKGQTVTLRCDPISGHDNLYWYRRVMGKEIKFLLHFVKESKQDESGMPNNRFLAERTGGTYSTLKVQPAELEDSGVYFCASSPLGSSGVFISYNEQFFGPGTRLTVL.

In DNA form, the CDR3 reads TGTGCCAGCAGCGTAGCGGGAGGGACGGACACCGGGGAGCTGTTTTTT. It translates to CASSVAGGTDTGELFF. The chain employs TRBV9 and TRBJ2-2; 8 bases map to TRBD2. CDR1 and CDR2 from the germline V gene are SGDLS and YYNGEE. The CDR3 contains 16 residues. J gave up 3 bases and V 0 bases, and 4 bases lay outside the gene matches.

The V and J genes are TRBV10-3 and TRBJ2-3; 14 positions agree with TRBD2. Germline CDR1 and CDR2: ENHRY and SYGVKD. After removal of 10 bases from V and 4 bases from J, the junction contained 1 base not matched to a gene. This CDR3 spans 13 amino acids. The CDR3 here is CATTSGGADTQYF. CDR3 coding DNA: TGTGCCACGACTAGCGGGGGGGCAGATACGCAGTATTTT.

CDR3 residues: CASSPLSNEQFF. In nucleotides, the CDR3 is TGTGCCAGCAGCCCACTTTCCAATGAGCAGTTCTTC. V gene TRBV7-9 combines with J gene TRBJ2-1; the D is unclear. Trimming cost V 5 bases and J 6 bases, with 8 bases left between them. This CDR3 region has 12 residues. Germline CDR1 and CDR2: SEHNR and FQNEAQ (reference sequence).

The CDR3 is CASSPLGTSGGAGTDTQYF. CDR3 nucleotides: TGTGCCAGCTCACCCCTTGGGACTAGCGGGGGGGCTGGCACAGATACGCAGTATTTT. V gene TRBV18 combines with J gene TRBJ2-3; 16 bases line up with TRBD2. Germline V gene sequence: CDR1 KGHSH, CDR2 LQKENI. The V gene end was trimmed by 3 bases and the J gene end by 1 base; junction bases not matched to a gene: 7. This CDR3 spans 19 amino acids.

The genes are TRBV4-2 and TRBJ2-5; 7 nucleotides agree with TRBD2. The CDR3 runs 14 residues. CDR1 LGHNA and CDR2 YNFKEQ come from the germline V gene. V lost 0 bases, J lost 3 bases, and 1 base stayed unmatched. CDR3: CASSQDRGEETQYF. CDR3 nucleotide sequence: TGTGCCAGCAGCCAAGACCGGGGGGAAGAGACCCAGTACTTC.